The 10 T cell receptor beta chains below were found in one sample sequenced in a study of blood T cell repertoires in COVID-19. Some clones are missing from TCRdb's copy, which holds only in-frame ones; the method was immunoSEQ multiplex PCR. The data hold 90,000 to 100,000 clones, with 89% observed a single time. The sample comprised peripheral blood. These receptors all stem from a man aged 55 to 70 with COVID-19, enrolled during active disease.

The rearrangement joins TRBV5-5 to TRBJ1-1; D is ambiguous. The CDR3 runs 14 residues. The V gene's germline CDR1 is SGHKS and CDR2 YYEKEE (reference sequence). Trimming took off 3 bases at V and 0 bases at J, with 9 bases between the two ends. The CDR3 coding sequence is TGTGCCAGCAGCTACCCGACATTGAACACTGAAGCTTTCTTT. Translating gives CASSYPTLNTEAFF.

V is TRBV18 and J is TRBJ2-7; tentatively, D is TRBD1 (5 bases). The germline V gene has CDR1 KGHSH and CDR2 LQKENI. V lost 4 bases to trimming and J lost 5 bases, with 15 bases between them. This CDR3 is 14 amino acids long. CDR3 sequence (DNA): TGTGCCAGCTCACGATCAGGGCGCGGAGACGAGCAGTACTTC. It codes for CASSRSGRGDEQYF.

In its sample, this clone was seen once. The CDR3 is CATSDSRGSGNEQFF. The CDR3 nucleotides read TGTGCCACCAGTGATTCGAGAGGGAGTGGGAATGAGCAGTTCTTC. The gene calls are TRBV24-1 and TRBJ2-1; D is possibly TRBD2 (5 bases). Germline CDR1 is KGHDR and CDR2 is SFDVKD. V lost 2 bases and J lost 7, with 14 bases in between. The CDR3 consists of 15 residues.

This chain links TRBV2 with TRBJ1-2; TRBD1 matches 8 bases. The CDR3 contains 14 residues. Germline V gene data show CDR1 as SNHLY and CDR2 as FYNNEI. V gave up 6 bases and J gave up 4 bases; unmatched junction bases: 7. In DNA form, the CDR3 reads TGTGCCAGCAGAGTATCCGGGACAGGCTATGGCTACACCTTC. It is translated as CASRVSGTGYGYTF.

This clone was observed a single time. J is TRBJ2-7 and V is TRBV7-2, with 10 bases lining up with TRBD1. The CDR3 is made up of 16 amino acids. Unmatched junction bases numbered 14, after V lost 4 bases and J lost 8 bases. Germline V gene sequence: CDR1 SGHTA, CDR2 FQGNSA. The DNA for the CDR3 is TGTGCCAGCAGCTCTTACGTCGACAGGGGGCTCATTAAGCAGTACTTC. Its translation: CASSSYVDRGLIKQYF.

J is TRBJ1-4 and V is TRBV28; D is perhaps TRBD1 (5 bases). The CDR3 spans 15 residues. The germline V and J ends were trimmed by 3 bases and 7 bases, with 15 bases remaining between them. Germline V gene sequence: CDR1 MDHEN, CDR2 SYDVKM. The CDR3 DNA sequence: TGTGCCAGCAGTTTGGGGGGGATTGAGGTTGAAAAACTGTTTTTT. This translates into CASSLGGIEVEKLFF.

The chain combines TRBV7-3 with TRBJ2-2, with TRBD2 identical over 7 bases. This CDR3 has 15 residues. The J segment lost 4 bases and the V segment lost 0 bases, leaving 2 bases of the junction unmatched. The germline V gene encodes CDR1 SGHTA and CDR2 FQGTGA. CDR3 residues: CASSLTGGSTGELFF. CDR3 in DNA: TGTGCCAGCAGCTTAACGGGAGGGAGCACCGGGGAGCTGTTTTTT.

The chain uses TRBV28 and TRBJ2-7; D is unclear. This CDR3 contains 13 residues. The V gene lost 5 bases and the J gene lost 3 bases, with 11 bases spanning the gap. Germline-derived CDR1 and CDR2 are MDHEN and SYDVKM. Here the CDR3 reads CASSLEFLYEQYF. CDR3 nucleotide sequence: TGTGCCAGCAGTCTAGAATTTCTCTACGAGCAGTACTTC.

This rearrangement joins TRBV21-1 to TRBJ1-2; TRBD1 is taken as the D call from the table, unchecked against the DNA. TRBV21-1 constitutes a pseudogene. CDR3 size: 15 residues. Written as DNA, the CDR3 is TGTGCCAGCCTATACGCCTCCAGGGGGCTCTATGGCTACACCTTC. This translates into CASLYASRGLYGYTF.

The chain is built from TRBV6-1 and TRBJ2-7; 9 nucleotides match TRBD1. J gave up 5 bases and V 1 base, and 15 bases lay outside the gene matches. This CDR3 is built from 18 residues. Per germline, CDR1 MNHNS and CDR2 SASEGT. Here the CDR3 DNA reads TGTGCCAGCAGTGAAGACCCTACAGGGGGACAGGGTTACAACGAGCAGTACTTC. Translated: CASSEDPTGGQGYNEQYF.